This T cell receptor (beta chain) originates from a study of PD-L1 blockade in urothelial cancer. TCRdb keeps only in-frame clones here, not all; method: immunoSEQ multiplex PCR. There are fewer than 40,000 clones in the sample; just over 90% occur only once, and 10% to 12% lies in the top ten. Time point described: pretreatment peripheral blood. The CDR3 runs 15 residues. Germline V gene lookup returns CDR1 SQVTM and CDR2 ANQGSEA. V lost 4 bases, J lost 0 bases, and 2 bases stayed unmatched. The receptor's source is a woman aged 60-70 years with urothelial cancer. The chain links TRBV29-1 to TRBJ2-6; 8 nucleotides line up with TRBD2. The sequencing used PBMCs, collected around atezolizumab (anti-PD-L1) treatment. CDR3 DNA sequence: TGCAGCGTTGCCGGGGGGGCCTCTGGGGCCAACGTCCTGACTTTC. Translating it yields CSVAGGASGANVLTF.